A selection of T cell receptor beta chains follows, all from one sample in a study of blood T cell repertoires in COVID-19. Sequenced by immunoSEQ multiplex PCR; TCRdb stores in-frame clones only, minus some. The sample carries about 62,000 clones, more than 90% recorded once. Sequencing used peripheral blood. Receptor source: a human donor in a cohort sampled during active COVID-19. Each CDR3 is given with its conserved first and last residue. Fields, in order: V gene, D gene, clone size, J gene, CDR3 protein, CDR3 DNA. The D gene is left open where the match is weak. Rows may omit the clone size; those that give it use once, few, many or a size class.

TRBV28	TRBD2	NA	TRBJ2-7	CASSFTDSGANYEQYF	TGTGCCAGCAGCTTTACCGATAGCGGGGCTAACTACGAGCAGTACTTC
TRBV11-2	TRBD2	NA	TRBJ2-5	CASSSGERGVKETQYF	TGTGCCAGCAGCTCCGGGGAGCGGGGGGTAAAAGAGACCCAGTACTTC
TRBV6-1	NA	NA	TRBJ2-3	CASSERRTAAEYF	TGTGCCAGCAGTGAGCGACGGACTGCGGCGGAGTATTTT
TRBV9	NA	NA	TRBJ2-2	CASSVSDPGSNTGELFF	TGTGCCAGCAGCGTATCAGACCCGGGGTCGAACACCGGGGAGCTGTTTTTT
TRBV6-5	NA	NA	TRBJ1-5	CASSTEGGPQHF	TGTGCCAGCAGTACTGAAGGGGGGCCCCAGCATTTT
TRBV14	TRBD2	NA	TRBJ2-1	CASSLSGGGQNEQFF	TGTGCCAGCAGCCTATCGGGGGGGGGCCAGAATGAGCAGTTCTTC
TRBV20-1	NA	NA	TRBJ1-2	CSADWGYTF	TGCAGTGCTGACTGGGGCTACACCTTC
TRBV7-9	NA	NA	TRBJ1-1	CASSVQGPLEAFF	TGTGCCAGCAGCGTCCAGGGGCCCCTTGAAGCTTTCTTT
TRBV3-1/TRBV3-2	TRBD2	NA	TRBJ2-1	CASSLRSGRSLNEQFF	TGTGCCAGCAGCCTCAGAAGCGGGAGGTCGTTGAATGAGCAGTTCTTC
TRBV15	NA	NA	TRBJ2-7	CATSPRGGPLTRYEQYF	TGTGCCACCAGCCCCCGCGGAGGGCCTCTGACTCGGTACGAGCAGTACTTC
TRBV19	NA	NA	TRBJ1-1	CASSDERGGATEAFF	TGTGCCAGTAGCGATGAGAGGGGAGGGGCCACTGAAGCTTTCTTT
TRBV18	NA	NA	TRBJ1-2	CATSPGDHYGYTF	TGTGCCACCTCCCCGGGGGACCACTATGGCTACACCTTC
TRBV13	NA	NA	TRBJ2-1	CASSLGQGYNEQFF	TGTGCCAGCAGCTTAGGACAGGGTTACAATGAGCAGTTCTTC
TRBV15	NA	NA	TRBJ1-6	CATSRGGGSYTLHF	TGTGCCACCAGCAGAGGCGGGGGTTCGTATACCCTCCACTTT
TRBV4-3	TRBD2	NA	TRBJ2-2	CASSQGAVGTSGANTGELFF	TGCGCCAGCAGCCAAGGGGCCGTGGGGACTAGCGGAGCTAACACCGGGGAGCTGTTTTTT
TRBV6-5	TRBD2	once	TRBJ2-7	CASSQGLAGAYEQYF	TGTGCCAGCAGCCAGGGACTAGCGGGAGCCTACGAGCAGTACTTC
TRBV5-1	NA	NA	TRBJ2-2	CASSLISGELFF	TGCGCCAGCAGCTTGATCTCCGGGGAGCTGTTTTTT
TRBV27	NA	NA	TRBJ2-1	CASSGRGKGNHNEQFF	TGTGCCAGCAGTGGCAGGGGTAAGGGGAACCACAATGAGCAGTTCTTC
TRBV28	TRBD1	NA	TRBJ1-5	CASSSRDRASNQPQHF	TGTGCCAGCAGTTCCCGGGACAGGGCGAGCAATCAGCCCCAGCATTTT
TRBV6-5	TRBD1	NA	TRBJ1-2	CASSHGTATNYGYTF	TGTGCCAGCAGCCATGGGACAGCAACTAACTATGGCTACACCTTC
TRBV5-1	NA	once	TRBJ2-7	CASSLAPTGEQYF	TGCGCCAGCAGCTTGGCCCCGACAGGTGAGCAGTACTTC
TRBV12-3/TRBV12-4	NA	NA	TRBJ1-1	CASRRPTEAFF	TGTGCCAGCAGGCGCCCAACTGAAGCTTTCTTT
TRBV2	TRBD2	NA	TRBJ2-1	CASCSTSGGNEQFF	TGTGCCAGCTGTTCGACTAGCGGGGGCAATGAGCAGTTCTTC
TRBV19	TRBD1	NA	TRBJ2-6	CASSIPYYRGSGANVLTF	TGTGCCAGTAGTATTCCATACTACAGGGGCTCTGGGGCCAACGTCCTGACTTTC
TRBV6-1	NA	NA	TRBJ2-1	CASSDSPRWDNEQFF	TGTGCCAGCAGTGATTCGCCTAGGTGGGACAATGAGCAGTTCTTC
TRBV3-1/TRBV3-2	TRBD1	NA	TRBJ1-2	CASSQDTGGFYGYTF	TGTGCCAGCAGCCAAGATACAGGGGGCTTTTATGGCTACACCTTC
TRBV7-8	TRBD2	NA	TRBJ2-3	CASSLDRLAGVHPRKDTQYF	TGTGCCAGCAGCTTAGATAGACTAGCGGGAGTTCACCCCCGTAAAGATACGCAGTATTTT
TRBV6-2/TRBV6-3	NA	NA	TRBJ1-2	CASSGHIYGYTF	TGTGCCAGCAGCGGACACATCTATGGCTACACCTTC
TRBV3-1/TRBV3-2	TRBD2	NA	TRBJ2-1	CASSPGTSGRFEQFF	TGTGCCAGCAGCCCTGGGACTAGCGGGAGGTTTGAGCAGTTCTTC
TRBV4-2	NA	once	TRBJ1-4	CASSQVVARGVEKLFF	TGTGCCAGCAGCCAAGTCGTCGCCAGGGGAGTTGAAAAACTGTTTTTT
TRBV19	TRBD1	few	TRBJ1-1	CASTGGGPNTEAFF	TGTGCCAGTACAGGAGGGGGCCCGAACACTGAAGCTTTCTTT
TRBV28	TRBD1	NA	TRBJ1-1	CASRGGVYRTAFF	TGTGCCAGCAGAGGGGGCGTATATCGGACCGCTTTCTTT
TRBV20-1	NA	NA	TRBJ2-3	CSASVAGGRTDTQYF	TGCAGTGCTAGTGTGGCCGGGGGGCGCACAGATACGCAGTATTTT
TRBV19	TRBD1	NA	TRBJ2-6	CASSAEQGQANVLTF	TGTGCCAGTAGTGCAGAACAGGGGCAGGCCAACGTCCTGACTTTC
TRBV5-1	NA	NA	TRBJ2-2	CASSLDTPNTGELFF	TGCGCCAGCAGCTTGGACACACCGAACACCGGGGAGCTGTTTTTT
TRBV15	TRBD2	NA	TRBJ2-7	CATSRPPGEGLSYEQYF	TGTGCCACCAGCAGACCCCCCGGGGAGGGACTCTCCTACGAGCAGTACTTC
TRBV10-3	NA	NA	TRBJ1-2	CAIKLAGKSGYTF	TGTGCCATCAAACTTGCAGGGAAGAGTGGCTACACCTTC
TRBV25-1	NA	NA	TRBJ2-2	CASRSLGGSTGELFF	TGTGCCAGCAGGAGTTTGGGGGGAAGCACCGGGGAGCTGTTTTTT
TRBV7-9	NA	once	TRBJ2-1	CASSIYSVSSYNEQFF	TGTGCCAGCAGTATATATAGCGTTAGCTCCTACAATGAGCAGTTCTTC
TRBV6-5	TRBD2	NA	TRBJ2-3	CASSTESGGNTQYF	TGTGCCAGCAGTACCGAGTCCGGGGGGAATACGCAGTATTTT
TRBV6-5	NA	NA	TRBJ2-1	CASSYGALSYNEQFF	TGTGCCAGCAGTTATGGGGCGCTATCCTACAATGAGCAGTTCTTC
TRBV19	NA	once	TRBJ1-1	CASSIGETNTEAFF	TGTGCCAGTAGTATCGGGGAAACGAACACTGAAGCTTTCTTT
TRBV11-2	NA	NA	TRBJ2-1	CASSSLAEGIQNEQFF	TGTGCCAGCAGCTCGCTAGCTGAGGGAATTCAGAATGAGCAGTTCTTC
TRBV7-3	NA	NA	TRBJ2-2	CASSSQGTGELFF	TGTGCCAGCAGCTCCCAGGGGACCGGGGAGCTGTTTTTT
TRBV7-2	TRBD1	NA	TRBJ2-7	CASSLAAGTGIYEQYF	TGTGCCAGCAGCTTAGCCGCCGGGACAGGGATCTACGAGCAGTACTTC
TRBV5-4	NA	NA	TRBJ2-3	CASSPQGGGTQYF	TGTGCCAGCAGCCCACAGGGAGGGGGAACGCAGTATTTT
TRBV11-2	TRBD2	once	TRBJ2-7	CASSPGTSGYEQYF	TGTGCCAGCAGCCCTGGGACTAGCGGCTACGAGCAGTACTTC
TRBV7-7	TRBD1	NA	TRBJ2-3	CASSLGQGFTEDTQYF	TGTGCTAGCAGCTTGGGACAGGGCTTTACTGAGGATACGCAGTATTTT
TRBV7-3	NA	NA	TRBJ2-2	CASSFSATANTGELFF	TGTGCCAGCAGCTTTTCAGCGACCGCGAACACCGGGGAGCTGTTTTTT
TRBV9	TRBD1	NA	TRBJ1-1	CASSGTGPLNTEAFF	TGTGCCAGCAGCGGGACAGGGCCACTGAACACTGAAGCTTTCTTT
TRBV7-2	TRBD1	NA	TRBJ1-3	CASSFEPRDRGNTIYF	TGTGCCAGCAGCTTTGAACCCCGGGACAGGGGAAACACCATATATTTT